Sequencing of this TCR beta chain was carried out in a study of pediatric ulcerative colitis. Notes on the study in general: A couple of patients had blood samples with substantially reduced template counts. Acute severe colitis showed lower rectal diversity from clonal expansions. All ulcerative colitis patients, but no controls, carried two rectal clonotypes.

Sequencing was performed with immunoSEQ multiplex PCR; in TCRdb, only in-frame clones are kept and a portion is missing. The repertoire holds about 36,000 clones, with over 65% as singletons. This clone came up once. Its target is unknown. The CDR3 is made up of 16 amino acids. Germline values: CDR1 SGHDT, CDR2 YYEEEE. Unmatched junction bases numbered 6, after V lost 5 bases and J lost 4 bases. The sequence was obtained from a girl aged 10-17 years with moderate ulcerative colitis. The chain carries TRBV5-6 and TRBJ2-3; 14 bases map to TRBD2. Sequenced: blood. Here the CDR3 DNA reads TGTGCCAGCAGTCAGGGACTAGCGGGAGCCGCAGATACGCAGTATTTT. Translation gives CASSQGLAGAADTQYF. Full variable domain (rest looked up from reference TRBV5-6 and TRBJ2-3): DAGVTQSPTHLIKTRGQQVTLRCSPKSGHDTVSWYQQALGQGPQFIFQYYEEEERQRGNFPDRFSGHQFPNYSSELNVNALLLGDSALYLCASSQGLAGAADTQYFGPGTRLTVL.